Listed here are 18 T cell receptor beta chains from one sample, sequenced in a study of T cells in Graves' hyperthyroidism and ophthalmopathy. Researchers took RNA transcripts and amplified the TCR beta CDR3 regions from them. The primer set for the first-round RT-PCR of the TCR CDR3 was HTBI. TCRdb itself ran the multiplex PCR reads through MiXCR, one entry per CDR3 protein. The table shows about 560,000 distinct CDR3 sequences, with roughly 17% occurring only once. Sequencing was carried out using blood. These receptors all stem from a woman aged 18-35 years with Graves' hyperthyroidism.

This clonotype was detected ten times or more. The CDR3 DNA follows: TGTGCCAGCAGCTTGCTAGCGGGGAAGTCCTACGAGCAGTACTTC. It yields the protein CASSLLAGKSYEQYF. The chain is built from TRBV28 and TRBJ2-7, with 9 bases fitting TRBD2. V gave up 6 bases and J gave up 1 base; unmatched junction bases: 7. CDR1 is MDHEN, CDR2 SYDVKM, per germline. The CDR3 loop spans 15 amino acids.

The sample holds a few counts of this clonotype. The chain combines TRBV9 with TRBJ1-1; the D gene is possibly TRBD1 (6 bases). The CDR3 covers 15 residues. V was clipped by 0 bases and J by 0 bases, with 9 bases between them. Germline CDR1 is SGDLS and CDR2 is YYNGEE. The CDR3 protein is CASSVAAGVNTEAFF. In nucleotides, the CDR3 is TGTGCCAGCAGCGTAGCGGCAGGGGTGAACACTGAAGCTTTCTTT.

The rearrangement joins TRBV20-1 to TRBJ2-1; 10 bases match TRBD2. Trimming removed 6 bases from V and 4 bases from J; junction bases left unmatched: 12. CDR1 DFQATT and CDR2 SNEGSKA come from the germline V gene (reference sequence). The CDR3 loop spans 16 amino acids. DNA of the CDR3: TGCAGTGCCGAACTCGATGGACTAGCGGTTTACAATGAGCAGTTCTTC. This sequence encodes CSAELDGLAVYNEQFF.

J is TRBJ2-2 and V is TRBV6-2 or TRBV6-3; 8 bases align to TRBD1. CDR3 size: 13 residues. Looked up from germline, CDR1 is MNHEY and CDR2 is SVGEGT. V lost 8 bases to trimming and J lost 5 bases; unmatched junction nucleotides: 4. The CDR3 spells CASGQGATGELFF. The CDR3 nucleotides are TGTGCCAGCGGGCAGGGGGCGACCGGGGAGCTGTTTTTT.

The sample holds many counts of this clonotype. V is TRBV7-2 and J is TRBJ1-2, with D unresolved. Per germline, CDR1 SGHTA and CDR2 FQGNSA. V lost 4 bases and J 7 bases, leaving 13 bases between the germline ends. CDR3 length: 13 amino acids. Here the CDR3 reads CASSSRGPPGYTF. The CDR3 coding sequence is TGTGCCAGCAGCTCCAGAGGGCCTCCTGGCTACACCTTC.

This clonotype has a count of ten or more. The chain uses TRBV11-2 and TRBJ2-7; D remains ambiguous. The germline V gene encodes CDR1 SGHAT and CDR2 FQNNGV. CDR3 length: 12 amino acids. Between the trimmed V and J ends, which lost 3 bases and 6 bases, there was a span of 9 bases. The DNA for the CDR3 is TGTGCCAGCAGCTTCCCCCTACTCGAGCAGTACTTC. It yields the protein CASSFPLLEQYF.

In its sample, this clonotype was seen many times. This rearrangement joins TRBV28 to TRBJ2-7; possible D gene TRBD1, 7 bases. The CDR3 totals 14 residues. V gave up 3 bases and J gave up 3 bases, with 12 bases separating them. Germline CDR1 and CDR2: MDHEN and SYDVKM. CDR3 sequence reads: CASSFQGGSYEQYF. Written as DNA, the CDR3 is TGTGCCAGCAGTTTTCAGGGGGGTAGCTACGAGCAGTACTTC.

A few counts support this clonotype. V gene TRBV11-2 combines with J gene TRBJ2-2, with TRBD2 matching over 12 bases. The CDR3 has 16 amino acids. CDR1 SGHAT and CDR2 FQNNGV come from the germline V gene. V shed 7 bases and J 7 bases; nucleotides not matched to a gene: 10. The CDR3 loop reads CASTLGLAGRGGELFF. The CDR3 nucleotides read TGTGCCAGCACCCTAGGACTAGCGGGAAGGGGCGGGGAGCTGTTTTTT.

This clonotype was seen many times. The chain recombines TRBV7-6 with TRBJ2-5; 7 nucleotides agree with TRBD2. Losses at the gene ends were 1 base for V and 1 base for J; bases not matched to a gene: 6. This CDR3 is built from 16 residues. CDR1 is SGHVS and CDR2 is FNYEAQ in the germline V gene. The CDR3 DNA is TGTGCCAGCAGCTTAGATGGGGCGGGAGCCCAAGAGACCCAGTACTTC. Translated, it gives CASSLDGAGAQETQYF.

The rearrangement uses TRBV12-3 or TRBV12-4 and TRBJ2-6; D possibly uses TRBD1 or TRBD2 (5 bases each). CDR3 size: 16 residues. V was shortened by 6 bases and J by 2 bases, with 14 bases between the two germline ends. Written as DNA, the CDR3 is TGTGCCAGCAGGGGGGTGGGGGTGGCTGGGGCCAACGTCCTGACTTTC. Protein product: CASRGVGVAGANVLTF.

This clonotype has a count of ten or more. DNA for the CDR3: TGCAGTGCTGAACGCCTGACAGGCCCCTCTGGAAACACCATATATTTT. Translated, it gives CSAERLTGPSGNTIYF. This chain uses TRBV20-1 with TRBJ1-3; tentative D call: TRBD1 (6 bases). The CDR3 contains 16 residues. CDR1 and CDR2 from the germline V gene are DFQATT and SNEGSKA (reference sequence). V lost 5 bases to trimming and J lost 0 bases, with 17 bases between them.

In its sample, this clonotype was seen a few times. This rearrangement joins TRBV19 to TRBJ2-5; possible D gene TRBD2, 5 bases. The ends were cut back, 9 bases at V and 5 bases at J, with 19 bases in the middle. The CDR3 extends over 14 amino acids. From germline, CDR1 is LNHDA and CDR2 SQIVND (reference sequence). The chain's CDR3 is CARPFRRQRETQYF. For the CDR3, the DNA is TGTGCCAGACCGTTTAGGAGGCAGAGGGAGACCCAGTACTTC.

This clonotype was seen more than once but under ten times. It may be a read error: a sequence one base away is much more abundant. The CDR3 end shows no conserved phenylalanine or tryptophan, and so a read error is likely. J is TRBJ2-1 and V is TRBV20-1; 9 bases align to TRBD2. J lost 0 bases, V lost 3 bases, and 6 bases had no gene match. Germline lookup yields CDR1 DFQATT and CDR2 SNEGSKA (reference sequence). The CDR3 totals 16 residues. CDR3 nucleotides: TGCAGTGCTAGGACTAGCGGTCGTCTCTCCTACAATGAGCAGTTCGTC. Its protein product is CSARTSGRLSYNEQFV.

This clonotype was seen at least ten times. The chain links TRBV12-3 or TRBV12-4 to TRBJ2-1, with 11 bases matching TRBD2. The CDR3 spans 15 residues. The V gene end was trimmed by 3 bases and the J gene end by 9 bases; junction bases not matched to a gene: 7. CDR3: CASSFGSGRASEQFF. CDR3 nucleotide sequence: TGTGCCAGCAGTTTCGGTAGCGGGAGGGCGAGTGAGCAGTTCTTC.

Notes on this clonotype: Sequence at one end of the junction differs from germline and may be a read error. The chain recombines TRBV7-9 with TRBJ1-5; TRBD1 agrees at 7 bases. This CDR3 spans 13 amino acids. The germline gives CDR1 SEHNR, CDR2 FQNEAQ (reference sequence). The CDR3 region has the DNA TGTGCCAACAGCCGACAGGGTCCTAAGCCCCAGCATTTT. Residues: CANSRQGPKPQHF. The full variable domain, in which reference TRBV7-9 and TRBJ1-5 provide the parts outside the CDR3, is DTGVSQNPRHKITKRGQNVTFRCDPISEHNRLYWYRQTLGQGPEFLTYFQNEAQLEKSRLLSDRFSAERPKGSFSTLEIQRTEQGDSAMYLCANSRQGPKPQHFGDGTRLSIL.

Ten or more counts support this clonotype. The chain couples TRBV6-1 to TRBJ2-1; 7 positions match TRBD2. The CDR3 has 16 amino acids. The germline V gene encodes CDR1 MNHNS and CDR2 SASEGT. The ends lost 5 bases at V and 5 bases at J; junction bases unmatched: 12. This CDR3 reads CASSSPAGTVDNEQFF. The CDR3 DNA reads TGTGCCAGCAGTTCCCCAGCGGGAACCGTCGACAATGAGCAGTTCTTC.

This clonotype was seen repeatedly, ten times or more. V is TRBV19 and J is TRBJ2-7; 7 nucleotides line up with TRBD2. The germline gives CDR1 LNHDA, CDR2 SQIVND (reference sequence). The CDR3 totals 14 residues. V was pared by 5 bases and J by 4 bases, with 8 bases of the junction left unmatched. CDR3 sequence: CASSPRLALYEQYF. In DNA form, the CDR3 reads TGTGCCAGTAGTCCACGACTAGCTTTGTACGAGCAGTACTTC.

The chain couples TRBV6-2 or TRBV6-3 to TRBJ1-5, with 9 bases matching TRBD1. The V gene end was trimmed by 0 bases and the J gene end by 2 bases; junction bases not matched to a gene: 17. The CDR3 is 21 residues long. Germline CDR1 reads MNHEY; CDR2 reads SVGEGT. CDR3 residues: CASSYSEAFRTGALRNQPQHF. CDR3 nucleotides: TGTGCCAGCAGTTACTCAGAAGCCTTTCGGACAGGGGCATTACGCAATCAGCCCCAGCATTTT.